This TCR beta chain was identified in a study of T cells in Graves' hyperthyroidism and ophthalmopathy (dated by TCRdb to about 2019). Turning to the overall study: Peripheral blood samples were taken at the time of initial diagnosis, prior to any treatment. TCR V-J signatures able to tell the groups apart were searched for in a discovery cohort of some 100 patients, of whom approximately 40 had Graves' ophthalmopathy and about 60 had stable Graves' hyperthyroidism. An independent validation cohort of under 20 hyperthyroidism patients and 17 patients who later progressed to ophthalmopathy tested prospective prediction of ophthalmopathy. For training and testing, the roughly 100 patients in the discovery cohort were randomly divided in a 7:3 ratio. The study also compared thyroid tissue and blood T-cell repertoires from 6 or 7 Graves' hyperthyroidism patients. After sampling, hyperthyroidism patients received methimazole starting at 30 mg daily, and ophthalmopathy patients received high-dose intravenous methylprednisolone. According to the paper, TCR Vbeta CDR3 sequencing was carried out on over 130 peripheral blood samples, which came from fewer than 50 ophthalmopathy, 75 or so hyperthyroidism and about 17 progressor patients.

Amplification of TCR beta CDR3 regions was carried out from RNA transcripts. The TCR CDR3 was subjected to a first round of RT-PCR using the HTBI primer set and the Qiagen OneStep RT-PCR kit. A second multiplex PCR round built the libraries, followed by size selection and purification. Libraries were sequenced paired-end with 100 bp reads on an Illumina HiSeq2000. The source study handled its data this way. SOAPnuke was used to process the raw data, removing reads that contained adapters or uncalled bases, had a mean Phred below 15, or lacked an exact match to the constant primer or identifier. High-quality paired reads were merged using COPE v1.2.5, and each unique nucleotide sequence was defined as a clonotype. MiTCR v1.1 was used to align the clonotypes against IMGT TRBV, TRBD and TRBJ reference segments. Analysis was restricted to V-J combinations with a frequency above 0.0001, which covered roughly 99% of repertoires. A TCS score was defined as the ratio between F50 (clonal expansion) and ExV (chaos), using BLOSUM62-based TCRdist between CDR3 peptides within each V-J. Welch's t-statistics and random forest reduced approximately 520 V-J features to roughly 13, which were used in a naive Bayes classifier (R e1071). TCRdb took the public reads, trimmed them with fastp at Q25, ran MiXCR for clone calling and kept in-frame beta chains. Each CDR3 protein gets just one entry, which takes the most common genes and DNA from the rows behind it. The V and J calls and clone size come from TCRdb's table, not from the authors' own analysis. The sample includes 500,000 to 600,000 distinct CDR3 sequences, with over 15% observed a single time. 18% of the sample goes to the ten largest clones.

V sheds 0 bases and J sheds 5 bases, leaving 10 bases between their ends. CDR1 KGHSH and CDR2 LQKENI were looked up in the germline V gene. From cysteine to phenylalanine, the CDR3 is 14 amino acids long. Only CDR3 DNA is held: 42 bases, read in frame from base 1. This clonotype appeared many times. What this receptor recognizes is not known. No per-base quality is available; no much larger clone lies one base away. The paper's findings and limits, for the study overall: Sample size was not statistically predetermined, and investigators were not blinded to group allocation. Most expanded thyroid clonotypes (frequency above 0.001) were also detected in blood, a finding suggesting that blood repertoires may reflect thyroid immune responses. In validation, progression to ophthalmopathy was predicted by the model with nearly 71% sensitivity and 72.22% specificity, a median of approximately 6.5 months before onset. Ophthalmopathy was separated from stable hyperthyroidism by a 13 V-J signature model, with about 86% sensitivity and approximately 81% specificity obtained in cross-validation and 80%/75% obtained in testing.

Graves' hyperthyroidism was defined as stable when no progression to ophthalmopathy occurred over 18 months of follow-up. Hyperthyroidism patients were newly diagnosed, had a disease duration of under 2 months, and were aged 18 to 65 years. Any patient with an uncontrolled infection, another autoimmune disease, pregnancy or lactation was excluded. Diagnoses were based on clinical symptoms, serum thyroxine and TRAb, thyroid ultrasound and orbital computed tomography. PBMCs were separated from about 10 ml of fresh peripheral blood using Ficoll-Paque density gradient centrifugation. Total RNA was extracted using Trizol reagent, and RNA quality was assessed on an Agilent 2100 Bioanalyzer.

The source material was blood. Here the chain combines TRBV18 and TRBJ1-1, with no confidently assigned D gene. This TCR derives from a woman younger than 30 with Graves' hyperthyroidism. Here the CDR3 is given as CASSPPSFNTEAFF. The base sequence is TGTGCCAGCTCACCACCGTCTTTCAATACTGAAGCTTTCTTT.